A selection of T cell receptor beta chains follows, all from one sample in a study of cytomegalovirus exposure and HLA in healthy donors. Method: immunoSEQ multiplex PCR; TCRdb's copy keeps in-frame clones and lacks some. The sample data list 65,000 to 85,000 clones. Sequencing was carried out using PBMCs. The receptors originated from a woman in her sixties or seventies in good health and CMV-seronegative. The CDR3 runs from the conserved cysteine through the conserved F or W. The D gene is left open where the match is weak.

j_gene,v_gene,d_gene,CDR3nt,CDR3aa
TRBJ2-5,TRBV7-2,.,TGTGCCAGCAGCTTGCGAGATGGGACCCAGTACTTC,CASSLRDGTQYF
TRBJ2-2,TRBV5-1,.,TGCGCCAGCAGCTTGTTGGTTAGCGTAGCCCCCGGGGAGCTGTTTTTT,CASSLLVSVAPGELFF
TRBJ2-1,TRBV9,TRBD2,TGTGCCAGCAGCGTAGGGGCTAGCGGGAGCTACAATGAGCAGTTCTTC,CASSVGASGSYNEQFF
TRBJ2-2,TRBV11-2,TRBD2,TGTGCCAGCAGCTTATATCCGGGACTAGCGGGAACCGGGGAGCTGTTTTTT,CASSLYPGLAGTGELFF
TRBJ2-1,TRBV7-2,.,TGTGCCAGCAGCTTGGAACTGGAGAAGAATGAGCAGTTCTTC,CASSLELEKNEQFF
TRBJ2-7,TRBV13,TRBD1,TGTGCCAGCAGCTTCCGGGACAGGGGTTATTTTTCCTACGAGCAGTACTTC,CASSFRDRGYFSYEQYF
TRBJ2-3,TRBV5-1,.,TGCGCCAGCAGCTACGGGGGAGTAGCGCTAGATACGCAGTATTTT,CASSYGGVALDTQYF
TRBJ1-2,TRBV6-1,.,TGTGCCAGCAGTGAACGGTGGAACTATGGCTACACCTTC,CASSERWNYGYTF
TRBJ2-7,TRBV6-5,TRBD1,TGTGCCAGCAGTTACCAAGGACAGGCCTACGAGCAGTACTTC,CASSYQGQAYEQYF
TRBJ1-4,TRBV28,TRBD1,TGTGCCAGCAGTCCGGGACAGGGATATTATGAAAAACTGTTTTTT,CASSPGQGYYEKLFF
TRBJ1-1,TRBV19,.,TGTGCCAGTAGTATAGTACAGGCAGGCACTGAAGCTTTCTTT,CASSIVQAGTEAFF
TRBJ2-1,TRBV30,TRBD2,TGTGCCTGGGGGACTAGCGGCAATGAGCAGTTCTTC,CAWGTSGNEQFF
TRBJ2-7,TRBV7-2,TRBD1,TGTGCCAGCAGCTTAGGGGGGACAGGGACCTACGAGCAGTACTTC,CASSLGGTGTYEQYF
TRBJ1-5,TRBV6-1,.,TGTGCCAGCAGTGAAGGACAGACGCGAAATCAGCCCCAGCATTTT,CASSEGQTRNQPQHF